This T cell receptor beta chain derives from a study of CD8+ T cells in alopecia areata. Study-level points and caveats: Patients displayed less clarity in TCR sharing than mice, a finding possibly related to HLA. Clonality exceeded that of normal scalp in lesional scalp, most notably in alopecia totalis/universalis.

As the sequencing template, cDNA was produced by extracting RNA and reverse transcribing it. Measured with immunoSEQ multiplex PCR; TCRdb has only the in-frame clones, and not every one. The repertoire includes 110,000 or so clones, 55% to 65% of them detected once, and roughly 3.1% sits in the top ten. This CDR3 comprises 15 residues. After removal of 3 bases from V and 7 bases from J, the junction contained 11 bases not matched to a gene. Germline CDR1 and CDR2: SNHLY and FYNNEI. This clone has more than one count but fewer than ten. What it binds is unknown. The TCR comes from a human donor in good health. This chain uses TRBV2 with TRBJ2-7; 8 bases are shared with TRBD1. Sequences were obtained from CD4+ T cells sorted from blood. The CDR3: CASSDVGRGLWEQYF. The CDR3 DNA reads as TGTGCCAGCAGTGACGTGGGCAGGGGGCTTTGGGAGCAGTACTTC.